This T cell receptor (beta chain) was profiled in a study of cytomegalovirus exposure and HLA in healthy donors. The length of the CDR3 is 14 residues. Deletions cut 0 bases from V and 1 base from J, with 7 bases between. From germline, CDR1 is SGHNT and CDR2 YYREEE (reference sequence). Here immunoSEQ multiplex PCR was the method, and the copy in TCRdb shows in-frame clones only, minus some. Of about 130,000 clones in the sample, 80% to 90% were seen once. The material sequenced was PBMCs. This TCR derives from a woman in her 30s in good health and CMV-seropositive. V gene TRBV5-4 combines with J gene TRBJ2-5, with a possible D match to TRBD1 (5 bases). This chain's CDR3 is CASSLVGVQETQYF. In DNA, the CDR3 is TGTGCCAGCAGCTTGGTAGGGGTCCAAGAGACCCAGTACTTC.